Listed below are T cell receptor beta chains from one sample, sequenced in a study of cytotoxic CD8 clonotypes in ibrutinib-treated CLL. The repertoire was sequenced with immunoSEQ multiplex PCR; TCRdb's copy has only in-frame clones and lacks some. This table has about 300,000 clones, approximately 76% appearing once. The sequenced sample was PBMCs, obtained at disease progression, from a patient treated with ibrutinib. These receptor sequences come from a human donor with chronic lymphocytic leukemia. The conserved cysteine and the conserved F or W are not part of the CDR3 here. D genes are given only for firm matches.

TRBJ2-1 TRBV28 TRBD2 ASSPPGLAGGPVF
TRBJ2-1 TRBV5-4 . ASSLPGGYNEQF
TRBJ1-5 TRBV19 . ASSISHYGHSYSNQPQH
TRBJ2-7 TRBV18 . ASSPGGDEQY
TRBJ2-5 TRBV5-1 . ASTPSGPGVGQTQY
TRBJ1-2 TRBV7-9 . ASSLVGPYT
TRBJ1-2 TRBV10-3 . AISPWDAANYGYT
TRBJ2-1 TRBV11-2 . ASGSLEQF
TRBJ1-2 TRBV29-1 . SAYLRGGGYT
TRBJ1-2 TRBV2 . ASSSLDSYYGYT
TRBJ2-7 TRBV11-2 . ASSWAIREQY
TRBJ1-4 TRBV29-1 TRBD1 SVAPTGGSNEKLF
TRBJ1-2 TRBV19 . ASAQVVIQGNYGYT
TRBJ2-3 TRBV6-5 . ASTEGPGSTDTQY
TRBJ2-7 TRBV28 TRBD2 ASSLAGGEQY
TRBJ2-3 TRBV4-1 . ASSRDMGTDTQY
TRBJ2-2 TRBV10-3 TRBD2 ATLPWTQGGGTGELF
TRBJ2-3 TRBV7-2 . ASSPDRPSNTDTQY
TRBJ1-2 TRBV28 TRBD1 ASSLSTGGLYGYT
TRBJ1-5 TRBV27 . ASSRLPNSNQPQH
TRBJ2-5 TRBV19 TRBD1 ASSMTGGQETQY
TRBJ2-7 TRBV2 . ASSEKTFNIYEQY
TRBJ1-2 TRBV4-1 TRBD1 ASSDMGQGRYGYT
TRBJ2-3 TRBV5-5 . ASSQDRDTQY
TRBJ1-3 TRBV27 . ASSLIGGSSGNTIY
TRBJ2-7 TRBV15 TRBD1 ATSSMDRVVRYEQY
TRBJ2-7 TRBV10-3 . AISGSPTGTGGYEQY
TRBJ1-1 TRBV6-5 TRBD1 ASSRQGSGTEAF
TRBJ2-7 TRBV6-5 . ASTPRGAGLGEQY
TRBJ2-7 TRBV27 . ASSLWSYYEQY
TRBJ2-7 TRBV11-2 . ASSLGPHYEQY
TRBJ2-3 TRBV5-6 TRBD1 ASSRMTGIRQDTQY
TRBJ1-2 TRBV18 . ASSPWEGYGYT
TRBJ2-7 TRBV5-1 . ASSFSRQEQY
TRBJ2-2 TRBV2 . ASSLLGQGNTGELF
TRBJ2-5 TRBV6-5 TRBD1 ASRTGQGQETQY
TRBJ2-5 TRBV2 . ASSTTQYGGQETQY
TRBJ2-7 TRBV19 . ASSRTPNSYEQY
TRBJ2-1 TRBV7-9 . ASSSTVNSYNEQF
TRBJ2-1 TRBV28 . ASRREGEQF
TRBJ2-3 TRBV5-1 TRBD2 ASSFGTSGTDTQY
TRBJ2-1 TRBV27 . ASSLRRSNEQF
TRBJ1-4 TRBV2 TRBD1 ASNRGTNEKLF
TRBJ2-1 TRBV5-4 . ASSPERARGEQF
TRBJ1-1 TRBV9 . ASSVAPMNTEAF
TRBJ1-2 TRBV18 TRBD1 ASSPTTGSTNYGYT